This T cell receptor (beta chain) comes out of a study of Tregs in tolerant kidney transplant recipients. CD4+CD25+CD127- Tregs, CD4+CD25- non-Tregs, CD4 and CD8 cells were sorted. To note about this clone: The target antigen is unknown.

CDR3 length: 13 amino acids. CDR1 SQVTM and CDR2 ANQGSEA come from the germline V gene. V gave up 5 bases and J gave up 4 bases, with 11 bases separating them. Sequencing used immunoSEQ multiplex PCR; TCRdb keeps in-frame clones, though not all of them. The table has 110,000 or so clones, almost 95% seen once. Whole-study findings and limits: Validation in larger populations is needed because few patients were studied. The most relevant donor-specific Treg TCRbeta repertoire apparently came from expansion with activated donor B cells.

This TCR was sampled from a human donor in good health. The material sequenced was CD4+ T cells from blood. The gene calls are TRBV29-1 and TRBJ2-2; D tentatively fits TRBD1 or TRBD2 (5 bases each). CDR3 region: CSVLPGSTGELFF. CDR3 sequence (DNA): TGCAGCGTTCTACCAGGGAGCACCGGGGAGCTGTTTTTT.